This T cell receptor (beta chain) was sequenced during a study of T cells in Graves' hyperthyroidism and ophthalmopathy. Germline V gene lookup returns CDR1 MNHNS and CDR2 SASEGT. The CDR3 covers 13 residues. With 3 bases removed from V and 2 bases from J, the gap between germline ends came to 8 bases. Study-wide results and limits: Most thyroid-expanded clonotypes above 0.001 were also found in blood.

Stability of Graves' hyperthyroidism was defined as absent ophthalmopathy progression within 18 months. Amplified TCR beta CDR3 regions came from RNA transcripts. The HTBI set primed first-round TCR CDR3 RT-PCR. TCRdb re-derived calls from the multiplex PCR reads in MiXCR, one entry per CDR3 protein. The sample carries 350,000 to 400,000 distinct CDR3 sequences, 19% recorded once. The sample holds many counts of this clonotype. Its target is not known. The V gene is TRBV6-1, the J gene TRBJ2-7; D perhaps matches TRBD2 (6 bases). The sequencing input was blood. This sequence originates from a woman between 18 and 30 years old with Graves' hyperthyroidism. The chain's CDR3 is CASSDGEAYEQYF. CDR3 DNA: TGTGCCAGCAGTGATGGGGAGGCCTACGAGCAGTACTTC.